The TCR delta chain described here comes from a study of gamma-delta chains in newborns, infants, children. Background on the study: Microbial exposure reportedly drives polyclonal innate γδ T cell expansion after birth.

With CATT, TCRdb re-called clones from the reads. This sample has fewer than 8,500 delta-chain clones, with less than 0.75% found just once. Concerning this clone itself: The TCRdb protein, from a much larger clone, departs from this DNA's translation at residue 3, likely by read error; the protein shown derives from the DNA.

Looked up from germline, CDR1 is GEAIGNYY and CDR2 is EKD. This CDR3 has 20 amino acids. The sequenced material came from blood. The chain employs TRDV2 and TRDJ3; 12 nucleotides align to TRDD3. This clonotype was obtained from a child who was a newborn, infant or young child, either healthy, febrile or measles-vaccinated (not recorded which). The CDR3 here is CARDTVSWGIRSWDTRQMFF. The CDR3 DNA reads as TGTGCCCGTGACACCGTGTCCTGGGGGATACGCTCCTGGGACACCCGACAGATGTTTTTC.